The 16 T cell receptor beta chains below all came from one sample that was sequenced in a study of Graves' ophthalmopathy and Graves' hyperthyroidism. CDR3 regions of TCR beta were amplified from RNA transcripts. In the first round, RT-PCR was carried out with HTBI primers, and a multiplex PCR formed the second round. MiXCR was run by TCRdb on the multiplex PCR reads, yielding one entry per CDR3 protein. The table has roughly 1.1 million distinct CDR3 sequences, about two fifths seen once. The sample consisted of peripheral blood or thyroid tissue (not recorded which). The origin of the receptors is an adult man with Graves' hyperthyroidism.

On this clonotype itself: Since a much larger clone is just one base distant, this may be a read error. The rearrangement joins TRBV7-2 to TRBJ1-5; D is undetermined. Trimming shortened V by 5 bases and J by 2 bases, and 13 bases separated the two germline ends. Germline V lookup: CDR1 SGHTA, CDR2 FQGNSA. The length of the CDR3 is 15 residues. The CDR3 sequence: CASSPGRVGNQPQHF. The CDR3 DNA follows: TGTGCCAGCAGCCCCGGTAGGGTAGGCAATCAGCCCCAGCATTTT.

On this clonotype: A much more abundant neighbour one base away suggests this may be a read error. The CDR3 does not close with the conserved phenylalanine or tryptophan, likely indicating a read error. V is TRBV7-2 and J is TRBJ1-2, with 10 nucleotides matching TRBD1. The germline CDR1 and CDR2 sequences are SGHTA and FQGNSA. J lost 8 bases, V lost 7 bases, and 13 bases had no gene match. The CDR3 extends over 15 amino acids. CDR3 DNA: TGTGCCAGCACTCCACCGGGACAGGGGTCTGTGGGCTACACCTCC. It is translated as CASTPPGQGSVGYTS.

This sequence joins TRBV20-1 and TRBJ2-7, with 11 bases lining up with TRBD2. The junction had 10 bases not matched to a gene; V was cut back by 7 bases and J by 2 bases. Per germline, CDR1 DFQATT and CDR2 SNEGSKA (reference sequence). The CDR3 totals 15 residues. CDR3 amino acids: CSVTASGRTTYEQYF. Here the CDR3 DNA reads TGCAGTGTTACGGCTAGCGGGAGGACGACCTACGAGCAGTACTTC.

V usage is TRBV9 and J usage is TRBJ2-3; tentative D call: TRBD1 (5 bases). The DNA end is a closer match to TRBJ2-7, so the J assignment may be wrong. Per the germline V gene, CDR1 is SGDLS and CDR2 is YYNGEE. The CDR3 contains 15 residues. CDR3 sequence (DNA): TGTGCCAGCAGCGTAGGCGACAGAATCACAGATACGCAGTACTTC. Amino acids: CASSVGDRITDTQYF.

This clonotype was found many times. CDR3 in DNA: TGTGCCAGTACTCGTTCAGGTGGCACTGAAGCTTTCTTT. This sequence encodes CASTRSGGTEAFF. The rearrangement joins TRBV19 to TRBJ1-1; no firm D call. V was clipped by 7 bases and J by 4 bases, with 13 bases between them. The CDR3 sequence is 13 residues long. The germline V gene encodes CDR1 LNHDA and CDR2 SQIVND (reference sequence).

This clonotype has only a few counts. In nucleotides, the CDR3 is TGTGCCAGCAGTGACAGTGTTGTCTCTCAGCCCCAGCATTTT. Translating gives CASSDSVVSQPQHF. V and J are TRBV6-2 or TRBV6-3 and TRBJ1-5; the D gene is possibly TRBD1 (5 bases). This CDR3 contains 14 residues. Deletions cut 5 bases from V and 6 bases from J, with 14 bases between. Per germline, CDR1 MNHEY and CDR2 SVGEGT.

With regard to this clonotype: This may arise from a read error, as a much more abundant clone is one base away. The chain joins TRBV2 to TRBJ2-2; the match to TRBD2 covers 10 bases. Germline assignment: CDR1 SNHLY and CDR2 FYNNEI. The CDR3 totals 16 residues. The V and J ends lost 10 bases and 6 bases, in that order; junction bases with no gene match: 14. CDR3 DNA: TGTGCCACCAAGGTTCTAGCGGGAGCGTGGGCCGGGGAGCTGTTTTTT. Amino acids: CATKVLAGAWAGELFF.

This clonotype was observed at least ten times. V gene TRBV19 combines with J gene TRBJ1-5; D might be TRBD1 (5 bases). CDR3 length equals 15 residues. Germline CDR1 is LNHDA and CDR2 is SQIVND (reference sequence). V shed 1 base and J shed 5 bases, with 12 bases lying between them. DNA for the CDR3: TGTGCCAGTAGTATAGTCCCCAGGGACGATCAGCCCCAGCATTTT. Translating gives CASSIVPRDDQPQHF. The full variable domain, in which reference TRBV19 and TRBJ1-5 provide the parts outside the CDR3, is DGGITQSPKYLFRKEGQNVTLSCEQNLNHDAMYWYRQDPGQGLRLIYYSQIVNDFQKGDIAEGYSVSREKKESFPLTVTSAQKNPTAFYLCASSIVPRDDQPQHFGDGTRLSIL.

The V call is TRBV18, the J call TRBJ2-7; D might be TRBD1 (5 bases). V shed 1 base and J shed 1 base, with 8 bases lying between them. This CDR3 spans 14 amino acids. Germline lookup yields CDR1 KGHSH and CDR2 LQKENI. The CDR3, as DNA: TGTGCCAGCTCACCACTGGACAATTCCTACGAGCAGTACTTC. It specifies CASSPLDNSYEQYF.

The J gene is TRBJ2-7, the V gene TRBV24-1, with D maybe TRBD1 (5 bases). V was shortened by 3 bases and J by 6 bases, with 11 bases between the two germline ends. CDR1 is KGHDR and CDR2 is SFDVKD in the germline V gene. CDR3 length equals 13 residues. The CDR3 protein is CATSDITGSEQYF. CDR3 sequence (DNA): TGTGCCACCAGTGATATTACAGGAAGCGAGCAGTACTTC.

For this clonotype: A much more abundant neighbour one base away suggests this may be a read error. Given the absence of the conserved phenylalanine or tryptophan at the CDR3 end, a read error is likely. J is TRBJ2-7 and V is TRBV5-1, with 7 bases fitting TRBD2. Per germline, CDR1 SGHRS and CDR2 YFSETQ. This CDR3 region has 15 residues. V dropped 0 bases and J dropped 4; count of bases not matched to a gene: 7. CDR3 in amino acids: CASSLAGGSRYEQYL. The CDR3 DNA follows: TGCGCCAGCAGCTTGGCGGGCGGGAGTCGGTACGAGCAGTACCTC.

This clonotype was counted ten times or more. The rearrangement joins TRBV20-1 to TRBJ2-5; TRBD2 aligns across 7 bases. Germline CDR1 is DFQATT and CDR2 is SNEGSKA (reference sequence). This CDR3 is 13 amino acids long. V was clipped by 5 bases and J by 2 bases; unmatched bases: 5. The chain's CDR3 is CSARHGGQETQYF. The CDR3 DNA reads TGCAGTGCTCGGCACGGGGGGCAAGAGACCCAGTACTTC.

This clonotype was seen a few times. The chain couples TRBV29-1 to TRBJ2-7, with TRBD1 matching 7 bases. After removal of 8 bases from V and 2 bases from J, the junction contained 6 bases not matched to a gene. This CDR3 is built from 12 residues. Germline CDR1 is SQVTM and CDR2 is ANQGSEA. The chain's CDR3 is CSSRTGTYEQYF. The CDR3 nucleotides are TGCAGCTCGCGGACAGGCACCTACGAGCAGTACTTC.

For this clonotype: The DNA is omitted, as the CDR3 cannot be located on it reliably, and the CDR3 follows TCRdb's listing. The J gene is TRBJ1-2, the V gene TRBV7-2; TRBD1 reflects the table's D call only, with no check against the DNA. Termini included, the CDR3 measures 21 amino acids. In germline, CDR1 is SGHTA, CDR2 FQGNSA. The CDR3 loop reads CASSLSPTYEQYFGQRDGYTF.

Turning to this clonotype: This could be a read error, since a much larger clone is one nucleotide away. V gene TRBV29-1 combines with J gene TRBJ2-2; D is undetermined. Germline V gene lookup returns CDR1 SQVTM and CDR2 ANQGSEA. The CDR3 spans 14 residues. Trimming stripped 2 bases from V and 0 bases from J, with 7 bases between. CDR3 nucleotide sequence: TGCAGCGTTGAATGGAGTGCGAACACCGGGGAGCTGTTTTTT. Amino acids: CSVEWSANTGELFF.

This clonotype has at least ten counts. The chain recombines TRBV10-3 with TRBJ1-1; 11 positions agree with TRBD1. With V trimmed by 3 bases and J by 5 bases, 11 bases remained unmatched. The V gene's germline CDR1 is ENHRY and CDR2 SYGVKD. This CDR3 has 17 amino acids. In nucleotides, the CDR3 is TGTGCCATCAGTGATAGGACAGGGGGCCGAGGGAAAACTGAAGCTTTCTTT. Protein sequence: CAISDRTGGRGKTEAFF.